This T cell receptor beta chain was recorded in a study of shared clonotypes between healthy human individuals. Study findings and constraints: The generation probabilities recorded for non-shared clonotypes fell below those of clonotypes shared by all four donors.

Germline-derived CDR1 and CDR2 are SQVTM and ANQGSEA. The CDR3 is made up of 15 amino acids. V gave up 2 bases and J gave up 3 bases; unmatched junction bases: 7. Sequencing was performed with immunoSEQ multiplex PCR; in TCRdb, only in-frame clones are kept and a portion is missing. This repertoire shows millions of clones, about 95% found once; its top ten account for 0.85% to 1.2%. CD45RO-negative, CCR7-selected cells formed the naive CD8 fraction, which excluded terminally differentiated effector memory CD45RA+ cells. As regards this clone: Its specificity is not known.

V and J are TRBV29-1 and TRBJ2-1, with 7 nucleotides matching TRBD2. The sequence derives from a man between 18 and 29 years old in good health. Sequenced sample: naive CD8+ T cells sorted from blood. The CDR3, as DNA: TGCAGCGTTGAACCGGCCCCGGGAGGCTACAATGAGCAGTTCTTC. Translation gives CSVEPAPGGYNEQFF.